These 27 T cell receptor beta chains were sequenced from one sample in a study of STAT3 mutations in large granular lymphocyte leukemia. The repertoire was sequenced with immunoSEQ multiplex PCR; TCRdb's copy has only in-frame clones and lacks some. The profile shows some 10,000 clones, about 55% of them singletons. No cognate antigen is known for these TCRs. The study's findings and limits: In T-cell large granular lymphocyte leukemia, about half of patients showed multiple immunodominant subclonotypes.

Material: peripheral blood mononuclear cells. The source of these receptors is a boy aged 10-17 years with T-cell large granular lymphocyte leukemia. Some clones in this sample may be carry-over from other donors' samples.

The V gene is TRBV30, the J gene TRBJ1-5; D not resolved. Germline V gives CDR1 GTSNPN, CDR2 SVGIG (reference sequence). Trimming took 5 bases from V and 7 from J, leaving 15 bases between them. The CDR3 is made up of 13 amino acids. CDR3 sequence (DNA): TGTGCCTGGGTAGGAGGGCCAGGACAGCCCCAGCATTTT. Translating it yields CAWVGGPGQPQHF.

This clone occurred once. The CDR3 DNA reads TGTGCCAGCAGCCTTGGTTGGGGGGGAGAGACCCAGTACTTC. This codes for CASSLGWGGETQYF. The J gene is TRBJ2-5, the V gene TRBV7-9; 7 nucleotides line up with TRBD2. The CDR3 is 14 amino acids. Germline V gives CDR1 SEHNR, CDR2 FQNEAQ (reference sequence). After removal of 5 bases from V and 4 bases from J, the junction contained 7 bases not matched to a gene.

The chain links TRBV29-1 to TRBJ1-6; 7 nucleotides agree with TRBD1. The trim removed 4 bases at V and 6 bases at J, leaving 3 bases unmatched. Germline values: CDR1 SQVTM, CDR2 ANQGSEA. The CDR3 has 13 amino acids. The CDR3 loop reads CSVGDRVNSPLHF. Written as DNA, the CDR3 is TGCAGCGTTGGAGACAGGGTTAATTCACCCCTCCACTTT. Variable domain in full (rest from reference TRBV29-1 and TRBJ1-6): SAVISQKPSRDICQRGTSLTIQCQVDSQVTMMFWYRQQPGQSLTLIATANQGSEATYESGFVIDKFPISRPNLTFSTLTVSNMSPEDSSIYLCSVGDRVNSPLHFGNGTRLTVT.

This clone was seen only a few times. The chain uses TRBV5-1 and TRBJ2-7; D uncertain. Germline CDR1 is SGHRS and CDR2 is YFSETQ. V dropped 0 bases and J dropped 4 bases, with 14 bases sitting between them. This CDR3 region has 15 residues. The CDR3 sequence is CASSLAPGVEYEQYF. As DNA, the CDR3 is TGCGCCAGCAGCTTGGCCCCAGGCGTAGAATACGAGCAGTACTTC.

This rearrangement joins TRBV7-9 to TRBJ1-2; D is uncertain. CDR1 is SEHNR, CDR2 FQNEAQ, per germline (reference sequence). The CDR3 totals 12 residues. The V end was cut by 4 bases, the J end by 6 bases, with 9 bases between. CDR3 residues: CASSSSMNGYTF. CDR3 DNA sequence: TGTGCCAGCAGCTCGTCAATGAATGGCTACACCTTC.

V gene TRBV7-9 combines with J gene TRBJ2-7; D is uncertain. Germline CDR1 and CDR2: SEHNR and FQNEAQ (reference sequence). The CDR3 spans 15 residues. Trimming left V 2 bases short and J 6 bases short, with 17 bases between. CDR3 in amino acids: CASSLSGALVFEQYF. The CDR3 DNA sequence: TGTGCCAGCAGCTTATCCGGAGCACTGGTTTTCGAGCAGTACTTC.

This clone came up once. V usage is TRBV6-1 and J usage is TRBJ1-2; 7 bases line up with TRBD1. CDR3 length: 14 amino acids. V dropped 5 bases and J dropped 8; count of bases not matched to a gene: 11. CDR1 MNHNS and CDR2 SASEGT come from the germline V gene. As DNA, the CDR3 is TGTGCCAGCAGTTCGATAGGGGGCGCGTCCGGCTACACCTTC. Protein product: CASSSIGGASGYTF.

The chain combines TRBV5-4 with TRBJ2-5; 10 bases fit TRBD1. V was pared by 3 bases and J by 5 bases, with 4 bases of the junction left unmatched. This CDR3 has 14 residues. Germline V gives CDR1 SGHNT, CDR2 YYREEE (reference sequence). In DNA, the CDR3 is TGTGCCAGCAGCTGGGACAGGGGTGGGGAGACCCAGTACTTC. Translating gives CASSWDRGGETQYF.

This clone was detected only a few times. The chain recombines TRBV5-6 with TRBJ2-3; D gene ambiguous. CDR3 length: 11 amino acids. The germline V gene has CDR1 SGHDT and CDR2 YYEEEE. Trimming cost V 0 bases and J 5 bases, with 1 base left between them. The CDR3 sequence: CASSLGDTQYF. CDR3 coding DNA: TGTGCCAGCAGCTTGGGAGATACGCAGTATTTT.

This chain connects TRBV28 to TRBJ2-7; D is possibly TRBD1 (6 bases). Germline CDR1 MDHEN, CDR2 SYDVKM. The CDR3 length is 16 residues. The V end was cut by 5 bases, the J end by 4 bases, with 21 bases between. CDR3 sequence (DNA): TGTGCCAGCAGTCCCGATACCGGGACATTTAATTACGAGCAGTACTTC. Protein: CASSPDTGTFNYEQYF.

This clone was picked up a small number of times. V and J are TRBV5-4 and TRBJ2-3, with D perhaps TRBD1 or TRBD2 (5 bases each). The V end was cut by 1 base, the J end by 2 bases, with 8 bases between. The CDR3 runs to 14 residues. CDR1 and CDR2 from the germline V gene are SGHNT and YYREEE (reference sequence). The CDR3, as DNA: TGTGCCAGCAGCTTGAACGGGGCCACAGATACGCAGTATTTT. Translation: CASSLNGATDTQYF.

This sequence joins TRBV28 and TRBJ1-5; 8 bases match TRBD1. The CDR3 covers 15 residues. Germline CDR1 MDHEN, CDR2 SYDVKM. Trimming took 6 bases from V and 9 from J; bases not matched to a gene: 13. The chain's CDR3 is CASRRTGQGNMPQHF. In DNA form, the CDR3 reads TGTGCCAGCAGGAGGACCGGACAGGGAAACATGCCCCAGCATTTT.

V is TRBV5-8 and J is TRBJ2-7, with TRBD1 matching 8 bases. Germline V gene lookup returns CDR1 SGHTS and CDR2 YDEGEE. The CDR3 runs to 12 residues. After removal of 6 bases from V and 3 bases from J, the junction contained 2 bases not matched to a gene. The CDR3 protein is CASKGQGYEQYF. The CDR3 DNA reads TGTGCCAGCAAAGGACAGGGCTACGAGCAGTACTTC.

This clone was recorded only once. The chain joins TRBV27 to TRBJ2-4; D is uncertain. The CDR3 length is 14 residues. V lost 1 base and J 2 bases, leaving 6 bases between the germline ends. Germline-derived CDR1 and CDR2 are MNHEY and SMNVEV (reference sequence). CDR3 residues: CASSLLGTKNIQYF. The DNA of the CDR3 is TGTGCCAGCAGTTTATTGGGGACCAAAAACATTCAGTACTTC.

The table lists this clone with a few counts. The V and J genes are TRBV28 and TRBJ2-7; D is possibly TRBD2 (6 bases). The germline V gene has CDR1 MDHEN and CDR2 SYDVKM. The CDR3 sequence is 13 residues long. V was cut by 10 bases and J by 2 bases, with 15 bases left in between. The CDR3 DNA is TGTGCCATTTCAGCGGGCGGGACCTACGAGCAGTACTTC. Residues: CAISAGGTYEQYF.

V and J are TRBV5-6 and TRBJ2-2, with 11 bases matching TRBD2. Germline assignment: CDR1 SGHDT and CDR2 YYEEEE. The CDR3 covers 15 residues. The V and J ends lost 4 bases and 3 bases, in that order; junction bases with no gene match: 2. Written as DNA, the CDR3 is TGTGCCAGCAGCAAGGGACTAGCGGACACCGGGGAGCTGTTTTTT. This translates into CASSKGLADTGELFF.

The chain links TRBV30 to TRBJ1-6, with TRBD1 matching over 7 bases. This CDR3 is built from 15 residues. Trimming cost V 3 bases and J 0 bases; bases outside gene matches: 2. Germline V CDR1 and CDR2: GTSNPN, SVGIG (reference sequence). The CDR3 loop reads CAWRGGPSYNSPLHF. The CDR3, as DNA: TGTGCCTGGAGAGGGGGCCCCTCCTATAATTCACCCCTCCACTTT.

This clone was seen only a few times. The CDR3 loop reads CASSDPGRFADTQYF. The CDR3, as DNA: TGTGCCAGCAGTGACCCCGGACGGTTCGCAGATACGCAGTATTTT. The chain joins TRBV25-1 to TRBJ2-3; D ambiguous. The V and J ends lost 3 bases and 4 bases respectively, with 14 bases between them. The CDR3 has 15 residues. CDR1 is MGHDK, CDR2 SYGVNS, per germline.

This clone was observed a single time. The V and J genes are TRBV7-9 and TRBJ1-1, with D perhaps TRBD1 (6 bases). CDR1 is SEHNR, CDR2 FQNEAQ, per germline (reference sequence). V shed 6 bases and J shed 4 bases, with 12 bases lying between them. This CDR3 region has 13 residues. The CDR3 nucleotides read TGTGCCAGCAGAAAGGGGGAGGGCACTGAAGCTTTCTTT. Translated: CASRKGEGTEAFF.

V is TRBV18 and J is TRBJ2-3; 7 bases are shared with TRBD1. CDR1 and CDR2 (germline): KGHSH, LQKENI. The ends lost 0 bases at V and 4 bases at J; junction bases unmatched: 4. This CDR3 spans 15 amino acids. In DNA, the CDR3 is TGTGCCAGCTCACCACCGTACAGGGGCCCAGATACGCAGTATTTT. This gives the protein CASSPPYRGPDTQYF.

The genes are TRBV27 and TRBJ1-1, with D possibly TRBD1 on 5 matching bases. Germline loops: CDR1 MNHEY, CDR2 SMNVEV (reference sequence). The CDR3 contains 12 residues. The V and J ends lost 8 bases and 4 bases respectively, with 11 bases between them. The CDR3, as DNA: TGTGCCAGCTGGGGGGTAGTCACTGAAGCTTTCTTT. As protein: CASWGVVTEAFF.

The chain has TRBV29-1 and TRBJ1-1; possible D gene TRBD1, 5 bases. This CDR3 spans 14 amino acids. CDR1 SQVTM and CDR2 ANQGSEA come from the germline V gene. Trimming removed 3 bases from V and 5 bases from J, with 16 bases in between. CDR3 residues: CSVELGGPGTEAFF. DNA of the CDR3: TGCAGCGTTGAGTTGGGGGGTCCGGGAACTGAAGCTTTCTTT.

This clone has just a few counts. V usage is TRBV5-1 and J usage is TRBJ2-7, with 8 nucleotides matching TRBD1. Germline loops: CDR1 SGHRS, CDR2 YFSETQ. CDR3 size: 14 residues. With V trimmed by 4 bases and J by 2 bases, 5 bases remained unmatched. CDR3 in amino acids: CASSLTGEAYEQYF. The CDR3, as DNA: TGCGCCAGCAGCCTGACAGGGGAGGCCTACGAGCAGTACTTC.

The chain has TRBV29-1 and TRBJ2-5; a possible D gene is TRBD2 (5 bases). In germline, CDR1 is SQVTM, CDR2 ANQGSEA. The CDR3 has 11 amino acids. Trimming stripped 4 bases from V and 7 bases from J, with 10 bases between. The CDR3 DNA follows: TGCAGCGTTGCGGACTTAGCGACCCAGTACTTC. This sequence encodes CSVADLATQYF.

This clone was counted only a few times. This chain connects TRBV6-6 to TRBJ1-4, with D possibly matching TRBD1 (6 bases). Trimming shortened V by 5 bases and J by 7 bases, and 14 bases separated the two germline ends. Germline V lookup: CDR1 MNHNY, CDR2 SVGAGI (reference sequence). The length of the CDR3 is 14 residues. The CDR3 coding sequence is TGTGCCAGCAGTCTACAGGGTGGGAGTGAAAAACTGTTTTTT. As protein: CASSLQGGSEKLFF.

The chain recombines TRBV13 with TRBJ1-1, with D perhaps TRBD1 (5 bases). With 3 bases removed from V and 0 bases from J, the gap between germline ends came to 14 bases. The CDR3 contains 16 residues. Germline assignment: CDR1 PRHDT and CDR2 FYEKMQ (reference sequence). CDR3 sequence (DNA): TGTGCCAGCAGCTTGTGGGGTTGGGGGTTGAACACTGAAGCTTTCTTT. Its translation is CASSLWGWGLNTEAFF.

The CDR3, as DNA: TGTGCCACCAGCGTGGGGGGGCAGGCCACAGATACGCAGTATTTT. This gives the protein CATSVGGQATDTQYF. The chain has TRBV15 and TRBJ2-3, with D possibly TRBD2 on 7 matching bases. Germline assignment: CDR1 LNHNV and CDR2 YYDKDF (reference sequence). The CDR3 contains 15 residues. V was shortened by 5 bases and J by 2 bases, with 14 bases between the two germline ends. Filled out from reference TRBV15 and TRBJ2-3, the complete variable domain reads DAMVIQNPRYQVTQFGKPVTLSCSQTLNHNVMYWYQQKSSQAPKLLFHYYDKDFNNEADTPDNFQSRRPNTSFCFLDIRSPGLGDTAMYLCATSVGGQATDTQYFGPGTRLTVL.